This T cell receptor beta chain was sequenced for a study of T cells in Graves' hyperthyroidism and ophthalmopathy. Study results and caveats: In the analysis, a 13 V-J model separated ophthalmopathy from stable hyperthyroidism.

In the case of this clonotype: Its cognate antigen is unknown.

CDR3 length: 14 residues. Germline CDR1 is SQVTM and CDR2 is ANQGSEA. V lost 7 bases to trimming and J lost 4 bases; unmatched junction nucleotides: 5. RNA transcripts provided the source from which TCR beta CDR3 regions were amplified. Using the HTBI primer set, a first-round RT-PCR was run on the TCR CDR3. Using its own MiXCR run on the multiplex PCR reads, TCRdb lists one record per CDR3 protein. The data contain some 740,000 distinct CDR3 sequences, 13% to 15% of them singletons. The sequence was obtained from a woman younger than 35 with Graves' hyperthyroidism. Specimen: blood. J is TRBJ2-1 and V is TRBV29-1; 12 nucleotides align to TRBD2. In nucleotides, the CDR3 is TGCAGCGGTCGCCTAGCGGGAGGGTACAATGAGCAGTTCTTC. As protein: CSGRLAGGYNEQFF.